The present T cell receptor beta chain was sequenced within a study of blood T cell repertoires in COVID-19. About the study: PBMCs, B-cell-depleted T cells, or T cells provided the cDNA or gDNA that made up the material.

Measured with immunoSEQ multiplex PCR; TCRdb has only the in-frame clones, and not every one. The table records about 150,000 clones, 75% to 85% of them present only once. The V and J ends lost 4 bases and 5 bases respectively, with 17 bases between them. The CDR3 consists of 15 residues. Germline CDR1 is SGHVS and CDR2 is FNYEAQ. The genes are TRBV7-6 and TRBJ2-5; D possibly corresponds to TRBD1 (6 bases). The receptor was derived from a man aged 55-75 years with acute or convalescent COVID-19. Sequencing was carried out using peripheral blood. The CDR3, as DNA: TGTGCCAGCAGCTCGATACACAGGGATAGGGAGACCCAGTACTTC. It translates to CASSSIHRDRETQYF.